This is a list of T cell receptor beta chains from one sample in a study of blood T cell repertoires in COVID-19. Produced via immunoSEQ multiplex PCR; TCRdb's table is partial and in-frame only. The repertoire holds more than 350,000 clones, approximately 87% seen once, with approximately 9.3% in the top ten. Sequenced: PBMCs or T cells enriched from blood (not recorded which). The receptors shown here come from a woman aged 45-65 years who had recovered from COVID-19. CDR3s include the opening cysteine and the closing phenylalanine or tryptophan. Each record gives: CDR3 protein, CDR3 DNA, D gene, V gene, J gene, clone size. A D gene is named only where the DNA matches it firmly. Rows may omit the clone size; those that give it use once, few, many or a size class.

CDR3: CASSQIDSGGQPLATNEKLFF
DNA: TGTGCCAGCAGCCAAATAGATAGTGGGGGACAGCCCCTTGCAACTAATGAAAAACTGTTTTTT
D: TRBD1
V: TRBV4-2
J: TRBJ1-4
size: -

CDR3: CASSLSQGITYGYTF
DNA: TGCGCCAGCAGCTTGTCCCAGGGTATTACCTATGGCTACACCTTC
D: -
V: TRBV5-1
J: TRBJ1-2
size: -

CDR3: CASSRGVGGYTF
DNA: TGTGCCAGCAGCAGGGGGGTGGGTGGCTACACCTTC
D: TRBD1
V: TRBV25-1
J: TRBJ1-2
size: -

CDR3: CASSQDRGAYGYTF
DNA: TGCGCCAGCAGCCAAGACCGGGGTGCCTATGGCTACACCTTC
D: -
V: TRBV4-1
J: TRBJ1-2
size: -

CDR3: CASSFNPGQGNEKLFF
DNA: TGCGCCAGCAGCTTCAACCCGGGACAGGGTAATGAAAAACTGTTTTTT
D: TRBD1
V: TRBV5-1
J: TRBJ1-4
size: -

CDR3: CATSSITGGGNEQFF
DNA: TGTGCCACCAGCAGCATCACAGGGGGTGGGAATGAGCAGTTCTTC
D: TRBD1
V: TRBV15
J: TRBJ2-1
size: -

CDR3: CASSLDLYEAFF
DNA: TGTGCCAGCAGCTTAGATTTATATGAAGCTTTCTTT
D: -
V: TRBV7-2
J: TRBJ1-1
size: -

CDR3: CASSGQGTNSPLHF
DNA: TGTGCCAGCAGCGGACAGGGTACCAATTCACCCCTCCACTTT
D: TRBD1
V: TRBV9
J: TRBJ1-6
size: -

CDR3: CACKEAGDTDTQYF
DNA: TGTGCCTGCAAGGAGGCTGGAGATACAGATACGCAGTATTTT
D: -
V: TRBV27
J: TRBJ2-3
size: -

CDR3: CATARGYNEQFF
DNA: TGTGCCACAGCCCGGGGTTACAATGAGCAGTTCTTC
D: -
V: TRBV28
J: TRBJ2-1
size: -

CDR3: CASSISGGANTEAFF
DNA: TGTGCCAGTAGTATCTCGGGGGGGGCGAACACTGAAGCTTTCTTT
D: -
V: TRBV19
J: TRBJ1-1
size: -

CDR3: CASSFTGNQPQHF
DNA: TGTGCCAGCAGTTTTACCGGGAATCAGCCCCAGCATTTT
D: -
V: TRBV12-3/TRBV12-4
J: TRBJ1-5
size: -

CDR3: CASSPGQGIEQFF
DNA: TGTGCCAGCAGCCCAGGACAGGGGATTGAGCAGTTCTTC
D: TRBD1
V: TRBV7-2
J: TRBJ2-1
size: -

CDR3: CATSDGTLETQYF
DNA: TGTGCCACCAGTGATGGGACTTTGGAGACCCAGTACTTC
D: -
V: TRBV24-1
J: TRBJ2-5
size: -

CDR3: CASSIVEHTDTQYF
DNA: TGTGCCAGTAGTATAGTTGAACACACAGATACGCAGTATTTT
D: -
V: TRBV19
J: TRBJ2-3
size: -

CDR3: CASIVRGGYEQYF
DNA: TGTGCCAGCATCGTAAGGGGGGGCTACGAGCAGTACTTC
D: -
V: TRBV28
J: TRBJ2-7
size: -

CDR3: CASSRQGPMNTEAFF
DNA: TGTGCCAGCAGCAGACAGGGCCCAATGAACACTGAAGCTTTCTTT
D: TRBD1
V: TRBV7-9
J: TRBJ1-1
size: -

CDR3: CSVEEGGAGAFF
DNA: TGCAGCGTTGAGGAGGGTGGGGCTGGAGCTTTCTTT
D: -
V: TRBV29-1
J: TRBJ1-1
size: -

CDR3: CASSRGSGVRVDEQFF
DNA: TGTGCCAGCAGCCGGGGGTCTGGGGTTCGGGTTGATGAGCAGTTCTTC
D: -
V: TRBV7-2
J: TRBJ2-1
size: -

CDR3: CASSFSPGNTLRAFF
DNA: TGTGCCAGCAGTTTCTCCCCGGGGAATACCTTGAGAGCTTTCTTT
D: -
V: TRBV28
J: TRBJ1-1
size: -

CDR3: CSVRILRDYNSPLHF
DNA: TGCAGCGTGAGGATATTGAGGGATTATAATTCACCCCTCCACTTT
D: -
V: TRBV29-1
J: TRBJ1-6
size: -

CDR3: CASSLYVRGEAFF
DNA: TGTGCCAGCAGTTTATATGTCCGAGGCGAAGCTTTCTTT
D: -
V: TRBV27
J: TRBJ1-1
size: -

CDR3: CASSYKLANTGELFF
DNA: TGTGCCAGCAGCTATAAACTAGCGAACACCGGGGAGCTGTTTTTT
D: -
V: TRBV7-2
J: TRBJ2-2
size: -

CDR3: CASSPSLTGYFQPQHF
DNA: TGTGCCAGCAGCCCCTCCCTGACAGGGTATTTTCAGCCCCAGCATTTT
D: TRBD1
V: TRBV7-2
J: TRBJ1-5
size: -

CDR3: CASKAGDNSPLHF
DNA: TGTGCCAGCAAGGCAGGGGATAATTCACCCCTCCACTTT
D: -
V: TRBV28
J: TRBJ1-6
size: -

CDR3: CASSPSGGTGGRADTQYF
DNA: TGTGCCAGCAGCCCATCGGGAGGTACGGGGGGAAGGGCAGATACGCAGTATTTT
D: TRBD2
V: TRBV7-9
J: TRBJ2-3
size: -

CDR3: CASFRGPGETQYF
DNA: TGTGCCTCCTTTCGGGGTCCTGGGGAGACCCAGTACTTC
D: -
V: TRBV30
J: TRBJ2-5
size: -

CDR3: CASSNPEEADTQYF
DNA: TGTGCCAGTAGTAACCCGGAGGAAGCCGATACGCAGTATTTT
D: -
V: TRBV19
J: TRBJ2-3
size: -

CDR3: CASSLRGASSYNSPLHF
DNA: TGTGCCAGCAGCTTGCGGGGGGCGAGCTCCTATAATTCACCCCTCCACTTT
D: -
V: TRBV5-4
J: TRBJ1-6
size: -

CDR3: CASSQESGGALVETQYF
DNA: TGTGCCAGCAGCCAAGAAAGTGGGGGGGCCTTAGTGGAGACCCAGTACTTC
D: -
V: TRBV4-2
J: TRBJ2-5
size: once

CDR3: CASISYNEQFF
DNA: TGTGCCAGCATATCGTACAATGAGCAGTTCTTC
D: -
V: TRBV6-5
J: TRBJ2-1
size: few

CDR3: CASGAGGTEAFF
DNA: TGTGCCAGCGGGGCAGGGGGCACTGAAGCTTTCTTT
D: TRBD1
V: TRBV2
J: TRBJ1-1
size: -

CDR3: CASRLSGGWTEAFF
DNA: TGTGCCAGCAGACTCTCGGGGGGGTGGACTGAAGCTTTCTTT
D: -
V: TRBV2
J: TRBJ1-1
size: -

CDR3: CASSPPVDSRREKLFF
DNA: TGTGCCAGCTCACCACCGGTGGACAGTAGGCGGGAAAAACTGTTTTTT
D: -
V: TRBV18
J: TRBJ1-4
size: -

CDR3: CASSGSGGVADTQYF
DNA: TGCGCCAGCAGCGGTAGCGGGGGGGTCGCAGATACGCAGTATTTT
D: TRBD2
V: TRBV5-1
J: TRBJ2-3
size: once

CDR3: CASSLSGVIYTF
DNA: TGTGCCAGCAGTTTATCCGGGGTTATCTACACCTTC
D: -
V: TRBV28
J: TRBJ1-2
size: -

CDR3: CSVLPGSGSMNTEAFF
DNA: TGCAGCGTCCTGCCCGGGTCAGGGTCGATGAACACTGAAGCTTTCTTT
D: -
V: TRBV29-1
J: TRBJ1-1
size: -